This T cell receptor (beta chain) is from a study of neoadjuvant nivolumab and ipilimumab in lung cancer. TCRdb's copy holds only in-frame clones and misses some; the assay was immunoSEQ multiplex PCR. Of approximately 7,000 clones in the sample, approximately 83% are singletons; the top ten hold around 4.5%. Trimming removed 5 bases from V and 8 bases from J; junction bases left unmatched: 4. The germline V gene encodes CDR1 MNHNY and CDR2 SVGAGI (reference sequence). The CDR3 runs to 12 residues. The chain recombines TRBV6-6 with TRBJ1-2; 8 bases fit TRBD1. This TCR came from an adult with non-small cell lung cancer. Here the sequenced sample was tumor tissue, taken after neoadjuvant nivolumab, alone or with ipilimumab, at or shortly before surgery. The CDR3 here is CASSRQGSGYTF. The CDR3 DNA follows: TGTGCCAGCAGTCGACAGGGGAGCGGCTACACCTTC.